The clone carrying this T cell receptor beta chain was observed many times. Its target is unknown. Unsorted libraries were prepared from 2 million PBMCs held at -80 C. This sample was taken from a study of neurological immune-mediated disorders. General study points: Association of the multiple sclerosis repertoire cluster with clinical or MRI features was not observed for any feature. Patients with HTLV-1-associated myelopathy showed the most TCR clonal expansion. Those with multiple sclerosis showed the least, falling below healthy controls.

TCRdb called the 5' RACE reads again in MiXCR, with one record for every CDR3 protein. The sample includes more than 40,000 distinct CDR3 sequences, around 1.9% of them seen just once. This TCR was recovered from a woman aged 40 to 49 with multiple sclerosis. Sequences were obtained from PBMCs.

The CDR3 is CASSRTGRTEAFF. The CDR3 DNA reads as TGTGCCAGCTCACGAACGGGGAGGACTGAAGCTTTCTTT. The chain employs TRBV18 and TRBJ1-1; D gene unclear. V gave up 4 bases and J gave up 5 bases, with 11 bases separating them. Germline V gene lookup returns CDR1 KGHSH and CDR2 LQKENI. The CDR3 has 13 residues.